This TCR beta chain derives from a study of cytomegalovirus exposure and HLA in healthy donors. The CDR3 is 11 residues long. V lost 6 bases, J lost 6 bases, and 7 bases lay in between. CDR1 and CDR2 (germline): SNHLY, FYNNEI. Sequencing was performed with immunoSEQ multiplex PCR; in TCRdb, only in-frame clones are kept and a portion is missing. The table records about 220,000 clones, roughly 83% of them present only once. Study-wide results and caveats: It was 150 to 200 TCR beta chains that were listed as cytomegalovirus-associated. According to a later analysis, TCR clusters from the first cohort tended to co-occur in the approximately 120 validation repertoires.

This clone appeared a few times. Its antigen is unidentified. Source material: PBMCs. The clonotype comes from a woman aged 25 to 39 in good health and CMV-seropositive. The chain uses TRBV2 and TRBJ2-3; no reliable D call. CDR3 sequence: CASSQTDTQYF. The CDR3 DNA is TGTGCCAGCAGCCAAACGGATACGCAGTATTTT.